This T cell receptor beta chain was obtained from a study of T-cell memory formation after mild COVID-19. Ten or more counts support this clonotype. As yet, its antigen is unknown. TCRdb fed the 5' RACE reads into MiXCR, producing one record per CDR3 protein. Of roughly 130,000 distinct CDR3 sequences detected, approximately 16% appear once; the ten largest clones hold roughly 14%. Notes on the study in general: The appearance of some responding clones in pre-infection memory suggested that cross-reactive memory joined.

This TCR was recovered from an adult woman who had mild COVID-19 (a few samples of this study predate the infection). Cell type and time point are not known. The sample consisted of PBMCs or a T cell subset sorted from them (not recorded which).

Written as DNA, the CDR3 is TGCGCCAGCAGCCAAATACCTGGGACGGTCAACACCGGGGAGCTGTTTTTT. Translating it yields CASSQIPGTVNTGELFF. The rearrangement uses TRBV4-3 and TRBJ2-2; TRBD1 or TRBD2 may be the D gene (5 bases each). CDR1 and CDR2 (germline): LGHNA, YSLEER. The CDR3 loop spans 17 amino acids. Trimming cost V 2 bases and J 2 bases, with 15 bases left between them.